This T cell receptor beta chain appears in the sequencing data of a study of shared clonotypes between healthy human individuals. Study-wide background: Plates per donor: three CD4 naive, three CD4 memory, two CD8 naive, one CD8 memory. Study-level findings and limits: Sorted-subset sequencing, rarefaction showed, was incomplete despite large depth. Some naive CD4 clonotypes, roughly 4.8%, turned up in common across four donors.

Several immunoSEQ plates held equal portions of the genomic DNA taken from each subset. The data were produced by immunoSEQ multiplex PCR, yet TCRdb's version contains in-frame clones alone and is incomplete. The sample contains 2,100,000 or so clones, roughly 95% of which appear only once. From germline, CDR1 is SGHAT and CDR2 FQNNGV. This CDR3 has 18 residues. Deletions cut 0 bases from V and 2 bases from J, with 18 bases between. This clone was seen just once. The target antigen is unknown. This receptor was obtained from a man younger than 35 in good health. The rearrangement links TRBV11-2 to TRBJ2-3; D gene ambiguous. The specimen sequenced was naive CD4+ T cells sorted from blood. Specified subset: CD45RA+ positively selected. The CDR3 spells CASSLDRTWSEDTDTQYF. DNA for the CDR3: TGTGCCAGCAGCTTAGATAGGACGTGGAGTGAGGACACAGATACGCAGTATTTT.